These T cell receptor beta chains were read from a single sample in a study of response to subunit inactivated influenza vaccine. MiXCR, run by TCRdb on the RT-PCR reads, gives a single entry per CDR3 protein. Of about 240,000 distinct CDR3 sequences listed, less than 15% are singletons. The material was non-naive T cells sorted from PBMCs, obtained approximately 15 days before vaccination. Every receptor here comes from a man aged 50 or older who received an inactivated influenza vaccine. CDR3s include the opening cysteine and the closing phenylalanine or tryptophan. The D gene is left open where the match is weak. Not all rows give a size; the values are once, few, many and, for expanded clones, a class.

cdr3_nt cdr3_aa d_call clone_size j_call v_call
TGTGCCAGCAGCCCTCAACTAGCACGTCAAGAGACCCAGTACTTC CASSPQLARQETQYF . . TRBJ2-5 TRBV28
TGCAGTGCTAGGGATGTCCAGGGCTACACCTTC CSARDVQGYTF . many TRBJ1-2 TRBV20-1
TGCAGCGTGATGGGTGACAGGAAGAACACTGAAGCTTTCTTT CSVMGDRKNTEAFF . . TRBJ1-1 TRBV29-1
TGCGCCAGCAGCCCGACTAGCGGGGGGGCCCTCAATGAGCAGTTCTTC CASSPTSGGALNEQFF TRBD2 many TRBJ2-1 TRBV5-1
TGTGCCAGCAGCGCGGGGACAGGGGCGAAGACCCAGTACTTC CASSAGTGAKTQYF TRBD1 many TRBJ2-5 TRBV6-5
TGTGCCAGCTTTCGGCAGGGGGCCTACGAGCAGTACTTC CASFRQGAYEQYF TRBD1 few TRBJ2-7 TRBV5-5
TGTGCCAGCAGCGACGGGACGCGTTATAATTCACCCCTCCACTTT CASSDGTRYNSPLHF . many TRBJ1-6 TRBV28
TGTGCCAGCAGCCAAGGAGTACAGGACTACCAAGAGACCCAGTACTTC CASSQGVQDYQETQYF . many TRBJ2-5 TRBV4-2
TGCGCCAGCAGCTTGGAGGGGGTGAACCGTTTGGGAGCTTTCTTT CASSLEGVNRLGAFF . few TRBJ1-1 TRBV5-1
TGTGCCAGCAGGAGGACTAGCGGAGAGACCCAGTACTTC CASRRTSGETQYF TRBD2 few TRBJ2-5 TRBV6-6
TGTGCCAGCAGCCCGCGGACGGTGAACACTGAAGCTTTCTTT CASSPRTVNTEAFF . many TRBJ1-1 TRBV7-2
TGTGCCAGCAGTTACGACGCAAGGGGGACCCAGTACTTC CASSYDARGTQYF . . TRBJ2-5 TRBV6-2/TRBV6-3
. CSVDSSGQNYGYTF . few TRBJ1-2 TRBV29-1
TGTGCCAGCAGTAACTACAGGGGGCGCGACTATGGCTACACCTTC CASSNYRGRDYGYTF TRBD1 few TRBJ1-2 TRBV6-5
TGCGCCAGCAGCCAAGCCCCAGGGTCTAGCAATCAGCCCCAGCATTTT CASSQAPGSSNQPQHF . . TRBJ1-5 TRBV4-1
TGTGCCATCAGTGAAAATAAAGAGACCCAGTACTTC CAISENKETQYF . . TRBJ2-5 TRBV10-3
TGTTCCACCAGTGACGCTAGACTAGCGGGAGCCGGGGAGCTGTTTTTT CSTSDARLAGAGELFF TRBD2 . TRBJ2-2 TRBV24-1
TGTGCCAGCAGCGTGGCGGGATCACAAGAGACCCAGTACTTC CASSVAGSQETQYF . . TRBJ2-5 TRBV9
TGTGCCACCAGTGATCCCACCAGGGGAGACTATGGCTACACCTTC CATSDPTRGDYGYTF . . TRBJ1-2 TRBV24-1
TGCAGTGCTTTGGGGGCGGTTGGAAGCACAGATACGCAGTATTTT CSALGAVGSTDTQYF . once TRBJ2-3 TRBV20-1
TGTGCCAGCAGTGAATTTGCGGGGGGGCCCTACAATGAGCAGTTCTTC CASSEFAGGPYNEQFF TRBD2 . TRBJ2-1 TRBV25-1
TGCGCCAGCAGTCAATCGACAGGGGGGAGCAATCAGCCCCAGCATTTT CASSQSTGGSNQPQHF TRBD1 many TRBJ1-5 TRBV23-1
TGTGCCAGCAGTTGGGCTCTAGGGCAGGGGACCTCCTACGAGCAGTACTTC CASSWALGQGTSYEQYF . . TRBJ2-7 TRBV28
TGCAGTGCTCGGGACAGACTCCTTGGGGAGCAGTACTTC CSARDRLLGEQYF TRBD1 many TRBJ2-7 TRBV20-1
TGTGCCAGCTCACCGGGACTAGCGGGGGCCAGCTCCTACAATGAGCAGTTCTTC CASSPGLAGASSYNEQFF TRBD2 many TRBJ2-1 TRBV18
TGTGCCAGCAGCAAAATCTACTCCCCGGACCAAGAGACCCAGTACTTC CASSKIYSPDQETQYF . few TRBJ2-5 TRBV7-2
TGTGCCACCAGTGATTTCGTGCGGGCGGGCACCGGGGAGCTGTTTTTT CATSDFVRAGTGELFF . many TRBJ2-2 TRBV24-1
TGTGCCTCGACCCGAGGGGGAGAGGGTAACTATGGCTACACCTTC CASTRGGEGNYGYTF . once TRBJ1-2 TRBV7-2
TGCGCCAGCAGCTTGGCTTTCGGGAATCAGCCCCAGCATTTT CASSLAFGNQPQHF . many TRBJ1-5 TRBV5-1
TGTGCCAGCAGTTTCAGTGTAGGGGATGGCTACACCTTC CASSFSVGDGYTF . few TRBJ1-2 TRBV27
TGTGCCAGCAGCACGGAAGATACGCAGTATTTT CASSTEDTQYF . . TRBJ2-3 TRBV6-1
TGCGCCAGCAGCTTCCAGGGGGCAGAGGAAGAGACCCAGTACTTC CASSFQGAEEETQYF TRBD1 many TRBJ2-5 TRBV5-1
TGTGCCAGCAGCCCCCCGGACGGGCACATATACAATGAGCAGTTCTTC CASSPPDGHIYNEQFF . few TRBJ2-1 TRBV7-9
TGTGCCAGCAGTGATACTCCCTACGAGCAGTACTTC CASSDTPYEQYF . . TRBJ2-7 TRBV2
TGTGCCAGCAGTTTATCCCAGGCCGGGAGCACAGATACGCAGTATTTT CASSLSQAGSTDTQYF . few TRBJ2-3 TRBV27